This passage covers 19 T cell receptor beta chains from one sample sequenced in a study of Graves' ophthalmopathy and Graves' hyperthyroidism. Amplification of TCR beta CDR3 regions used RNA transcripts. RT-PCR in the first round used HTBI primers; a second-round multiplex PCR followed. TCRdb called the multiplex PCR reads again in MiXCR, with one record for every CDR3 protein. The sample lists fewer than 600,000 distinct CDR3 sequences, 14% occurring once. Sequenced input: blood. The receptors here all came from a woman aged 25 to 39 with Graves' ophthalmopathy.

This clonotype was seen repeatedly, ten times or more. The rearrangement uses TRBV30 and TRBJ2-7; D gene ambiguous. Between the trimmed V and J ends, which lost 4 bases and 3 bases, there was a span of 4 bases. CDR3 length: 10 amino acids. Germline values: CDR1 GTSNPN, CDR2 SVGIG (reference sequence). The CDR3: CAWNDYEQYF. The CDR3 DNA reads as TGTGCCTGGAATGACTACGAGCAGTACTTC.

This clonotype came up many times. V gene TRBV27 combines with J gene TRBJ1-1, with D hard to call. Germline V gene data show CDR1 as MNHEY and CDR2 as SMNVEV (reference sequence). The CDR3 runs to 14 residues. V was pared by 1 base and J by 2 bases, with 8 bases between. The CDR3 DNA is TGTGCCAGCAGTTTATACAGCATTAACACTGAAGCTTTCTTT. Translated, it gives CASSLYSINTEAFF.

This clonotype occurred many times. This rearrangement joins TRBV5-1 to TRBJ1-5; no clear D. V lost 1 base and J 4 bases, leaving 6 bases between the germline ends. Germline-derived CDR1 and CDR2 are SGHRS and YFSETQ. The CDR3 has 13 residues. The CDR3 sequence: CASSLQPNQPQHF. The CDR3 coding sequence is TGCGCCAGCAGCTTGCAACCAAATCAGCCCCAGCATTTT.

The rearrangement uses TRBV6-1 and TRBJ1-4, with a weak D call TRBD1 (5 bases). The V gene's germline CDR1 is MNHNS and CDR2 SASEGT. CDR3 length: 16 amino acids. V gave up 5 bases and J gave up 3 bases, with 16 bases separating them. As DNA, the CDR3 is TGTGCCAGCAGTCTTTTTTGGGGCGGAGCTAATGAAAAACTGTTTTTT. It specifies CASSLFWGGANEKLFF.

This clonotype has ten or more counts. The J gene is TRBJ1-2, the V gene TRBV7-6; tentatively, D is TRBD1 (6 bases). V shed 2 bases and J shed 5 bases, with 15 bases lying between them. Germline CDR1 and CDR2: SGHVS and FNYEAQ. CDR3 length equals 15 residues. The CDR3 nucleotides are TGTGCCAGCAGCTTAACTAGTACAGGGTCGTATGGCTACACCTTC. Encoded protein: CASSLTSTGSYGYTF.

The genes are TRBV4-1 and TRBJ2-5; 7 nucleotides agree with TRBD2. The CDR3 length is 13 residues. The V gene end was trimmed by 5 bases and the J gene end by 5 bases; junction bases not matched to a gene: 5. Germline assignment: CDR1 MGHRA and CDR2 YSYEKL. The CDR3 bases are TGCGCCAGCAGCGGGAGGGTGGGGGAGACCCAGTACTTC. Amino acids: CASSGRVGETQYF.

This clonotype was seen many times. V and J are TRBV27 and TRBJ1-1; D possibly corresponds to TRBD1 (6 bases). The ends were cut back, 4 bases at V and 10 bases at J, with 25 bases in the middle. Per germline, CDR1 MNHEY and CDR2 SMNVEV (reference sequence). CDR3 size: 16 residues. CDR3 bases: TGTGCCAGCAGTTCCCCCCTGTGGGGCTACAGGGTTTCAGCTTTCTTT. It yields the protein CASSSPLWGYRVSAFF.

A remark on this clonotype: At one end, the junction sequence differs from germline, possibly due to a read error. The chain combines TRBV27 with TRBJ2-5; D possibly corresponds to TRBD1 (5 bases). This CDR3 is built from 14 residues. CDR1 and CDR2 from the germline V gene are MNHEY and SMNVEV (reference sequence). CDR3 DNA sequence: TGCGCCAGCACCCCCTTGGGCAGGGAAGAGACCCAGTACTTC. Translation: CASTPLGREETQYF.

This clonotype was seen once. This clone may be a read error of a much larger clone one base away. The chain links TRBV7-2 to TRBJ2-7; D unresolved. The CDR3 loop spans 13 amino acids. Germline V gene data show CDR1 as SGHTA and CDR2 as FQGNSA. Trimming took off 5 bases at V and 2 bases at J, with 10 bases between the two ends. The chain's CDR3 is CASSTSSPYEQYV. CDR3 coding DNA: TGTGCCAGCAGCACCTCGTCCCCCTACGAGCAGTACGTC.

This rearrangement joins TRBV13 to TRBJ1-2; 7 nucleotides agree with TRBD1. The CDR3 extends over 18 amino acids. Unmatched junction bases numbered 18, after V lost 3 bases and J lost 5 bases. Germline CDR1 is PRHDT and CDR2 is FYEKMQ (reference sequence). CDR3 protein: CASSLYRGGLLDQYGYTF. CDR3 nucleotides: TGTGCCAGCAGCTTGTACAGGGGTGGGTTGCTAGATCAATATGGCTACACCTTC.

This clonotype was counted only a few times. The V and J genes are TRBV20-1 and TRBJ2-7, with a weak D call TRBD1 (5 bases). Germline lookup yields CDR1 DFQATT and CDR2 SNEGSKA (reference sequence). The CDR3 is made up of 14 amino acids. Deletions cut 5 bases from V and 3 bases from J, with 17 bases between. CDR3 DNA sequence: TGCAGTGCTCGCTCCAGGGCCGGTCTCTACGAGCAGTACTTC. Translation gives CSARSRAGLYEQYF.

The CDR3 reads CASSQRVQETQYF. CDR3 sequence (DNA): TGTGCCAGTAGCCAGAGAGTCCAAGAGACCCAGTACTTC. This chain joins TRBV19 and TRBJ2-5; D not certain. V was shortened by 6 bases and J by 1 base, with 9 bases between the two germline ends. The germline CDR1 and CDR2 sequences are LNHDA and SQIVND (reference sequence). The CDR3 runs to 13 residues.

V gene TRBV12-5 combines with J gene TRBJ2-2; D is perhaps TRBD2 (7 bases). The germline V gene has CDR1 LGHNT and CDR2 FRNRAP. The ends were cut back, 9 bases at V and 6 bases at J, with 14 bases in the middle. The CDR3 is 13 amino acids. The CDR3: CARKLGGPGELFF. In DNA form, the CDR3 reads TGTGCTAGGAAACTCGGGGGGCCCGGGGAGCTGTTTTTT.

In its sample, this clonotype was seen many times. The V call is TRBV30, the J call TRBJ2-7, with 8 bases matching TRBD1. The CDR3 is 18 amino acids. The ends lost 1 base at V and 0 bases at J; junction bases unmatched: 14. The germline CDR1 and CDR2 sequences are GTSNPN and SVGIG (reference sequence). CDR3 in amino acids: CAWSAYALTGGGSYEQYF. In DNA form, the CDR3 reads TGTGCCTGGAGTGCCTATGCCCTAACAGGGGGTGGCTCCTACGAGCAGTACTTC.

This clonotype was observed many times. The V gene is TRBV27, the J gene TRBJ2-7; 9 nucleotides align to TRBD1. CDR1 is MNHEY and CDR2 is SMNVEV in the germline V gene (reference sequence). The CDR3 length is 13 residues. The J segment lost 6 bases and the V segment lost 5 bases, leaving 5 bases of the junction unmatched. The CDR3 sequence is CASSGGQGGEQYF. The CDR3, as DNA: TGTGCCAGCAGTGGGGGACAGGGAGGCGAGCAGTACTTC.

This clonotype was observed at least ten times. The CDR3 is CASFPDLGDPGGYTF. The CDR3 nucleotides are TGTGCCAGTTTTCCCGACCTGGGGGACCCTGGGGGCTACACCTTC. The genes are TRBV11-2 and TRBJ1-2; tentatively, D is TRBD1 (5 bases). V lost 9 bases and J 8 bases, leaving 25 bases between the germline ends. CDR3 length equals 15 residues. The V gene's germline CDR1 is SGHAT and CDR2 FQNNGV.

V and J are TRBV13 and TRBJ2-2, with TRBD2 matching over 8 bases. The V and J ends lost 0 bases and 4 bases, in that order; junction bases with no gene match: 10. Looked up from germline, CDR1 is PRHDT and CDR2 is FYEKMQ (reference sequence). CDR3 length equals 18 residues. The CDR3 spells CASSLGAGGPGGTGELFF. The CDR3 DNA reads as TGTGCCAGCAGCTTAGGTGCGGGAGGACCCGGGGGCACCGGGGAGCTGTTTTTT.

This clonotype was observed many times. The chain employs TRBV28 and TRBJ1-6; a weak D match, TRBD1 (6 bases). Germline V gene data show CDR1 as MDHEN and CDR2 as SYDVKM. Trimming took 8 bases from V and 10 from J, leaving 15 bases between them. CDR3 length equals 13 residues. The CDR3 DNA reads TGTGCCAGCCGCCCCGGGGGCCGCTCACCCCTCCACTTT. It translates to CASRPGGRSPLHF.

This clonotype occurred many times. V usage is TRBV6-2 or TRBV6-3 and J usage is TRBJ2-7, with unresolved D. The V gene lost 7 bases and the J gene lost 2 bases, with 9 bases spanning the gap. The CDR3 extends over 12 amino acids. Germline values: CDR1 MNHEY, CDR2 SVGEGT. CDR3 DNA: TGTGCCAGCACGGGCAGCACCTACGAGCAGTACTTC. It yields the protein CASTGSTYEQYF.